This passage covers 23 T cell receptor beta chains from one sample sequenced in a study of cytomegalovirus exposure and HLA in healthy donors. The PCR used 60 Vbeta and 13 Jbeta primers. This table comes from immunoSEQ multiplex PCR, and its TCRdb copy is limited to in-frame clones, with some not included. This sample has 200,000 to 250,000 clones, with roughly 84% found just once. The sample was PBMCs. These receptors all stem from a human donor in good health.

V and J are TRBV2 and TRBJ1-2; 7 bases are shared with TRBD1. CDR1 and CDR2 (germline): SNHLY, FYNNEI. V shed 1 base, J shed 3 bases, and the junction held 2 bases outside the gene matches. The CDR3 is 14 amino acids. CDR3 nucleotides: TGTGCCAGCAGTGAAGGACAGGGAGACTATGGCTACACCTTC. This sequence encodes CASSEGQGDYGYTF. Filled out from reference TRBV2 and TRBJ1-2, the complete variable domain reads EPEVTQTPSHQVTQMGQEVILRCVPISNHLYFYWYRQILGQKVEFLVSFYNNEISEKSEIFDDQFSVERPDGSNFTLKIRSTKLEDSAMYFCASSEGQGDYGYTFGSGTRLTVV.

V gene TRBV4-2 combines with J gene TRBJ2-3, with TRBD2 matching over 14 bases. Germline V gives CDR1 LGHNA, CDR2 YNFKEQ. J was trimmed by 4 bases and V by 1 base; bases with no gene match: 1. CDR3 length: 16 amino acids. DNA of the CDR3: TGTGCCAGCAGCCAAGGACTAGCGGGAGGGCCAGATACGCAGTATTTT. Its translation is CASSQGLAGGPDTQYF.

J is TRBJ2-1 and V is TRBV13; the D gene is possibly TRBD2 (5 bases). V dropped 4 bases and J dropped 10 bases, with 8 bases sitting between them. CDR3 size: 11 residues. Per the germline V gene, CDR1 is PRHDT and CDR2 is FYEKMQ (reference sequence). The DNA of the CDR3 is TGTGCCAGCAGCTCCCGCGGGGAGCAGTTCTTC. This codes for CASSSRGEQFF.

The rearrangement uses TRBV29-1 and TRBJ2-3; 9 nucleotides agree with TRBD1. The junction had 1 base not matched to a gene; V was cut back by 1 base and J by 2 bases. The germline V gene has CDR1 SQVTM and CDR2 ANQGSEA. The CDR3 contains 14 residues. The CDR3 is CSVEGDRDTDTQYF. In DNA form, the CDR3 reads TGCAGCGTTGAAGGGGACAGGGACACAGATACGCAGTATTTT.

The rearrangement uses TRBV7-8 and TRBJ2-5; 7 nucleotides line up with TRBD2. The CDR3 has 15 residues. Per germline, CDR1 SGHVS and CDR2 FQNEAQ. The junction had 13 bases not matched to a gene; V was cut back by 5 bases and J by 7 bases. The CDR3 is CASSLLAAQVGTQYF. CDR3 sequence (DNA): TGTGCCAGCAGCCTTCTAGCGGCTCAAGTGGGGACCCAGTACTTC.

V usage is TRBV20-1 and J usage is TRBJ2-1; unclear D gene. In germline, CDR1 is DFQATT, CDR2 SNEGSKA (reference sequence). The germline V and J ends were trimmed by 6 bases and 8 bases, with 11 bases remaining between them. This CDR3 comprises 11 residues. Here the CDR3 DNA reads TGCAGTGCCCCAGAGGTAGATGAGCAGTTCTTC. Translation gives CSAPEVDEQFF.

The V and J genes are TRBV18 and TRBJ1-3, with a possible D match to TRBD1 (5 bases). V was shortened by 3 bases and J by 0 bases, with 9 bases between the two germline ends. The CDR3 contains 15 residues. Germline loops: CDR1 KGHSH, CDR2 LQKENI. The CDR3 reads CASSPTDNSGNTIYF. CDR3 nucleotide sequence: TGTGCCAGCTCACCGACGGACAACTCTGGAAACACCATATATTTT.

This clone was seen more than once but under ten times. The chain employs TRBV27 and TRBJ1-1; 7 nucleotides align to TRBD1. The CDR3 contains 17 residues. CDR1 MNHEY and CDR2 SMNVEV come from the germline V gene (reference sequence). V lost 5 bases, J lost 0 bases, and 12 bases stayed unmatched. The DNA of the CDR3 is TGTGCCAGCAGTCCTGCAGGGGGTAATTACATGAACACTGAAGCTTTCTTT. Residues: CASSPAGGNYMNTEAFF.

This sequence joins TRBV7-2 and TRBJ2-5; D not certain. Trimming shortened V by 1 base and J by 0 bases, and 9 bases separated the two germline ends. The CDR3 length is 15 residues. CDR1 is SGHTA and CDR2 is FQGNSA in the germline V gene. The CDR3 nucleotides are TGTGCCAGCAGCTTAGGAGATTCGTACCAAGAGACCCAGTACTTC. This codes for CASSLGDSYQETQYF.

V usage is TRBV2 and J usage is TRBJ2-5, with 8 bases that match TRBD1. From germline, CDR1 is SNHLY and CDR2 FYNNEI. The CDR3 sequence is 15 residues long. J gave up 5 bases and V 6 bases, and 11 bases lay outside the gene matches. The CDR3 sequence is CASRQTWTGLETQYF. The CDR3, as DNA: TGTGCCAGCAGGCAAACCTGGACAGGGCTCGAGACCCAGTACTTC.

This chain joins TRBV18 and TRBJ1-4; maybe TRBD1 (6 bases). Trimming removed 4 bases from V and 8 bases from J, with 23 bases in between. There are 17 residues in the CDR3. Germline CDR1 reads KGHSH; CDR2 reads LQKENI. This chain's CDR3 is CASSLTVDRSQREKLFF. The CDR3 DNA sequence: TGTGCCAGCTCACTAACGGTCGACAGGTCTCAAAGGGAAAAACTGTTTTTT.

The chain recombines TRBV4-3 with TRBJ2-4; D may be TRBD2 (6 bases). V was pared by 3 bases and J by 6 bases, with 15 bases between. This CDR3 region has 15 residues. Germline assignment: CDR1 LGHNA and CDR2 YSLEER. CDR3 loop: CASSHDAGQGNIQYF. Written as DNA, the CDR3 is TGCGCCAGCAGCCATGACGCGGGGCAGGGAAACATTCAGTACTTC.

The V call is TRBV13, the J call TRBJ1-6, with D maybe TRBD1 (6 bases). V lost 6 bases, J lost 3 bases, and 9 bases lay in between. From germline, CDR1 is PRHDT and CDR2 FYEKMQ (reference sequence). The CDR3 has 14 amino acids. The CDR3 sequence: CASRIQGYNSPLHF. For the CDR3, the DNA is TGTGCCAGCAGAATACAGGGCTATAATTCACCCCTCCACTTT.

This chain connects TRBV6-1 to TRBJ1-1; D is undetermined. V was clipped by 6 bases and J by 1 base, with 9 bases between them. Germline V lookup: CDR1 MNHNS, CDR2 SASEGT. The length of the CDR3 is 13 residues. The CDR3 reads CASRADKNTEAFF. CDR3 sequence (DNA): TGTGCCAGCAGGGCTGATAAGAACACTGAAGCTTTCTTT.

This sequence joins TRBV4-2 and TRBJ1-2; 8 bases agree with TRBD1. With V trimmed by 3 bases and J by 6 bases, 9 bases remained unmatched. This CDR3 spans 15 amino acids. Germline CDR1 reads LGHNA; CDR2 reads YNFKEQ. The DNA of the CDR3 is TGTGCCAGCAGCCAGACTGACAGGGGTCGGGATGGCTACACCTTC. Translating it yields CASSQTDRGRDGYTF.

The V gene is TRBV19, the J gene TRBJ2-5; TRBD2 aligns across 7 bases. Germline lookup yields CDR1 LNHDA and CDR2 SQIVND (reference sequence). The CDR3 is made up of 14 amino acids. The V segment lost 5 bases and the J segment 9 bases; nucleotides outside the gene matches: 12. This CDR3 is CASSATTSRMAQYF. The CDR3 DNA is TGTGCCAGTAGTGCAACGACTAGCCGGATGGCCCAGTACTTC.

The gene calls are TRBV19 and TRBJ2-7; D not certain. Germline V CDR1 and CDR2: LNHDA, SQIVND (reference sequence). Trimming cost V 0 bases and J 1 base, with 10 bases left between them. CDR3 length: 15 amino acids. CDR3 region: CASSIDILGSYEQYF. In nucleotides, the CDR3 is TGTGCCAGTAGTATAGATATCCTAGGTTCCTACGAGCAGTACTTC.

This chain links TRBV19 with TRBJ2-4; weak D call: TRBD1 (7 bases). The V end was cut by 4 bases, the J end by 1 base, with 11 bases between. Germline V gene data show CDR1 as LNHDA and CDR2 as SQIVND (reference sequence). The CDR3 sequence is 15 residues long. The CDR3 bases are TGTGCCAGTAGTAGTTCAGGGGGGGCCAAAAACATTCAGTACTTC. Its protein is CASSSSGGAKNIQYF.

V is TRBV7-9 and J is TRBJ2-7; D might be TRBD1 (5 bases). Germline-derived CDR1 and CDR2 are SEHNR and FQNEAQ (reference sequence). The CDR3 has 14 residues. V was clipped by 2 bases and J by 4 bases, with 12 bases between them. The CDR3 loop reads CASSLQGSEYEQYF. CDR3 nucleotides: TGTGCCAGCAGCTTACAGGGCTCAGAGTACGAGCAGTACTTC.

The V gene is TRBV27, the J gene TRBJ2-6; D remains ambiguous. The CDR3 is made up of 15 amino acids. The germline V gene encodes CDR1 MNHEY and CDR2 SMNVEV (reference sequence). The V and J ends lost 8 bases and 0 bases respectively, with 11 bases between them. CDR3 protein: CASPLYPSGANVLTF. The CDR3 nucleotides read TGTGCCAGCCCACTTTATCCCTCTGGGGCCAACGTCCTGACTTTC.

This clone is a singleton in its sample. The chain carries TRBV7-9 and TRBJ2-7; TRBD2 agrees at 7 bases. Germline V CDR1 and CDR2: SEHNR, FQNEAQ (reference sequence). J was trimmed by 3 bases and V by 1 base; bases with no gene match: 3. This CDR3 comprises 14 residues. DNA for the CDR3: TGTGCCAGCAGCTTAGGGGAGGGTCTCTACGAGCAGTACTTC. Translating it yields CASSLGEGLYEQYF.

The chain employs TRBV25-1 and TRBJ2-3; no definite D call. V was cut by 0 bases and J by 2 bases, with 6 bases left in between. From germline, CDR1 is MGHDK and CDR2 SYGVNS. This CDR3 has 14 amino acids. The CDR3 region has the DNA TGTGCCAGCAGTGAATATTCCCTCACAGATACGCAGTATTTT. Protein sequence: CASSEYSLTDTQYF.

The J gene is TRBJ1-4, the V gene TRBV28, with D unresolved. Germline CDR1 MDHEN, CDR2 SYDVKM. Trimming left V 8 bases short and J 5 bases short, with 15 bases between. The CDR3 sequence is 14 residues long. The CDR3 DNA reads TGTGCCAGCTCTTCGCAAGGAGGGAATGAAAAACTGTTTTTT. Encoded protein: CASSSQGGNEKLFF.